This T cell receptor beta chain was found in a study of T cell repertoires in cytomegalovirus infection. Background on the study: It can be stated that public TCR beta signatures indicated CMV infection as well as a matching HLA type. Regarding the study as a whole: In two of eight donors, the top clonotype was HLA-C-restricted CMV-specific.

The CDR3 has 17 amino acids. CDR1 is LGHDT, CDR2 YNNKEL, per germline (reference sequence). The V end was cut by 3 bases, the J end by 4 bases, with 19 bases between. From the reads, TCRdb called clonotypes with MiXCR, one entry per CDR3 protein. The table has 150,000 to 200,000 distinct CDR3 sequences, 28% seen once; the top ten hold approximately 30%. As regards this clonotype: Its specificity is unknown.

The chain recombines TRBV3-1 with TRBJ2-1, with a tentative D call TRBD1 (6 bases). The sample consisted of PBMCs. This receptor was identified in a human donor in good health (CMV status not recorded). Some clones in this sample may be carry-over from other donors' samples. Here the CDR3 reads CASSHSRQASLYNEQFF. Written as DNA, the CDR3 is TGTGCCAGCAGCCATTCGCGACAGGCTAGTTTATACAATGAGCAGTTCTTC.